This TCR beta chain was captured in a study of STAT5B mutations in CD4+ large granular lymphocyte leukemia. Study background: The CDR3 'QG' motif was associated with a particular HLA allele among healthy donors. Study results and caveats: Main leukemic clonotypes were patient-specific, but roughly 25% appeared at low frequency elsewhere. Top patient clones used TRBV06 genes more often: 8/27 versus 2/35 in controls.

Buffy coats from healthy blood donors served as controls. The assay was immunoSEQ multiplex PCR, and TCRdb's table has in-frame clones only and misses some. Of 20,000 to 25,000 clones listed, roughly 76% are singletons. In regard to this clone: The antigen remains undetermined.

The V end lost 2 bases, the J end lost 4 bases, and 10 bases lay between the germline ends. The CDR3 is made up of 14 amino acids. Germline CDR1 MNHEY, CDR2 SVGAGI. Sequenced material: CD4+ T cells from blood buffy coats. The TCR originated in a human donor in good health. The chain carries TRBV6-5 and TRBJ2-3; tentative D call: TRBD1 (5 bases). CDR3 nucleotides: TGTGCCAGCAGTTACAGGGGTGTGTCAGATACGCAGTATTTT. It encodes CASSYRGVSDTQYF.